A single sample gave rise to the 11 T cell receptor beta chains below, sequenced in a study of T cell repertoires in cytomegalovirus infection. TCRdb redid the calling of the reads with MiXCR, one entry per CDR3 protein. The sample consists of 500,000 to 600,000 distinct CDR3 sequences, more than 15% of them appearing once. Sequencing was performed on CD8+ T cells from PBMCs. The receptor set was obtained from a human donor in good health (CMV status not recorded). Some clones in this sample may be carry-over from other donors' samples.

This clonotype has ten or more counts. This chain joins TRBV12-3 or TRBV12-4 and TRBJ1-2; tentative D call: TRBD1 (5 bases). Trimming removed 8 bases at V and 7 bases at J, with 23 bases between. The CDR3 is made up of 15 amino acids. CDR3 nucleotide sequence: TGTGCCAGCCACAACCCCGACAGCTCCTTTCGTGGCTACACCTTC. Its translation is CASHNPDSSFRGYTF.

This clonotype has only a few counts. The CDR3 DNA follows: TGCGCCAGCAGCTGGACCGGGACTAGCGGCGATGAGCAGTTCTTC. This translates into CASSWTGTSGDEQFF. This rearrangement joins TRBV5-1 to TRBJ2-1; TRBD2 matches 11 bases. V lost 3 bases, J lost 8 bases, and 7 bases stayed unmatched. CDR1 and CDR2 from the germline V gene are SGHRS and YFSETQ. This CDR3 spans 15 amino acids.

This clonotype occurred many times. J is TRBJ2-5 and V is TRBV28; no clear D. V was cut by 7 bases and J by 8 bases, with 29 bases left in between. This CDR3 is 17 amino acids long. The germline gives CDR1 MDHEN, CDR2 SYDVKM. The CDR3 here is CASTSQREASNVLTQYF. For the CDR3, the DNA is TGTGCCAGCACTTCGCAACGCGAGGCCTCCAATGTTTTAACCCAGTACTTC.

There are many counts of this clonotype. The chain couples TRBV6-4 to TRBJ2-1; 10 bases fit TRBD2. The CDR3 runs 15 residues. Germline V gene lookup returns CDR1 MRHNA and CDR2 SNTAGT. V trimming: 8 bases; J trimming: 8 bases; junction bases outside the gene matches: 12. The CDR3 spells CASSLASGSRDEQFF. CDR3 DNA: TGTGCCAGCTCTCTGGCTAGCGGGAGCCGGGATGAGCAGTTCTTC.

In its sample, this clonotype was seen a few times. The rearrangement joins TRBV27 to TRBJ2-1; 7 nucleotides align to TRBD1. With 4 bases clipped from V and 5 bases from J, the junction kept 5 bases outside the gene matches. The CDR3 spans 14 residues. Germline-derived CDR1 and CDR2 are MNHEY and SMNVEV (reference sequence). The CDR3 DNA is TGTGCCAGCAGTTCTGGGACAGTACACAATGAGCAGTTCTTC. This encodes CASSSGTVHNEQFF.

This clonotype was seen a handful of times. The rearrangement uses TRBV27 and TRBJ2-2; D might be TRBD2 (6 bases). CDR3 length: 13 residues. The V end was cut by 0 bases, the J end by 9 bases, with 8 bases between. Germline CDR1 is MNHEY and CDR2 is SMNVEV (reference sequence). CDR3 nucleotide sequence: TGTGCCAGCAGTTTATCGCGGGGTAGGGAGCTGTTTTTT. The encoded protein is CASSLSRGRELFF.

This clonotype was recorded many times. The rearrangement uses TRBV5-4 and TRBJ2-1; D possibly corresponds to TRBD2 (6 bases). The CDR3 extends over 16 amino acids. Germline V gives CDR1 SGHNT, CDR2 YYREEE (reference sequence). V dropped 0 bases and J dropped 2 bases, with 12 bases sitting between them. The CDR3 spells CASSLVGLQTYNEQFF. Here the CDR3 DNA reads TGTGCCAGCAGCTTGGTGGGACTCCAAACCTACAATGAGCAGTTCTTC.

The rearrangement links TRBV11-2 to TRBJ2-3; D is possibly TRBD2 (8 bases). Trimming removed 8 bases at V and 0 bases at J, with 27 bases between. Germline values: CDR1 SGHAT, CDR2 FQNNGV. The CDR3 totals 19 residues. CDR3 in DNA: TGTGCCAGCCGGGGGGGGGGACAGTCAGGACTAGGGAGCACAGATACGCAGTATTTT. It encodes CASRGGGQSGLGSTDTQYF.

V is TRBV27 and J is TRBJ1-6, with a possible D match to TRBD1 (5 bases). The V and J ends lost 8 bases and 0 bases respectively, with 14 bases between them. CDR3 length equals 16 residues. The V gene's germline CDR1 is MNHEY and CDR2 SMNVEV (reference sequence). CDR3 DNA sequence: TGTGCCAGCCAACTAGGGGAGAGCTCCTATAATTCACCCCTCCACTTT. Translating gives CASQLGESSYNSPLHF.

This clonotype was detected many times. The chain combines TRBV7-9 with TRBJ1-5, with TRBD1 identical over 9 bases. Trimming at V came to 5 bases and at J to 6 bases, leaving 8 bases not matched to a gene. The CDR3 sequence is 15 residues long. Germline CDR1 reads SEHNR; CDR2 reads FQNEAQ (reference sequence). Here the CDR3 reads CASSPTGGRIQPQHF. DNA for the CDR3: TGTGCCAGCAGCCCGACAGGGGGAAGAATTCAGCCCCAGCATTTT.

As for this clonotype: One end of the junction is discordant with germline, which a read error may explain. The rearrangement links TRBV19 to TRBJ2-3; 9 bases agree with TRBD2. CDR3 length equals 14 residues. The germline V gene encodes CDR1 LNHDA and CDR2 SQIVND (reference sequence). CDR3 region: CASSIRTSADMQYF. The CDR3 nucleotides are TGTGCCAGTAGTATACGGACTAGCGCAGATATGCAGTATTTT.